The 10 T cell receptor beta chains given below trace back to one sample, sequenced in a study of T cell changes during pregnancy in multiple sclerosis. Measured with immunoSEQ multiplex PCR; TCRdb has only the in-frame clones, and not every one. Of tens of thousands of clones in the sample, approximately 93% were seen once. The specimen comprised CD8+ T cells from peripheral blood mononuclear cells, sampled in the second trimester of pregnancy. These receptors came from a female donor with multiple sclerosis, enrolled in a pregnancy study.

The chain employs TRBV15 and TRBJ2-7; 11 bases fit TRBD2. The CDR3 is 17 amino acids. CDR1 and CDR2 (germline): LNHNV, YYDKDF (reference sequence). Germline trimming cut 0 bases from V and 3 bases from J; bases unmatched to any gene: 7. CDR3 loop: CATSRDGASGRSYEQYF. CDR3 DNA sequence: TGTGCCACCAGCAGAGATGGAGCTAGCGGGAGGAGCTACGAGCAGTACTTC. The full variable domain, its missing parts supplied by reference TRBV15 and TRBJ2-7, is DAMVIQNPRYQVTQFGKPVTLSCSQTLNHNVMYWYQQKSSQAPKLLFHYYDKDFNNEADTPDNFQSRRPNTSFCFLDIRSPGLGDTAMYLCATSRDGASGRSYEQYFGPGTRLTVT.

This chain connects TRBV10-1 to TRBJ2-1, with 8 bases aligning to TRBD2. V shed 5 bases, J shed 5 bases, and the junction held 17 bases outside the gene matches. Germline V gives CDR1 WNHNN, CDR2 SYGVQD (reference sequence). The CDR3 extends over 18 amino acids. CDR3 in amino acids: CASSHRHLTSGAHNEQFF. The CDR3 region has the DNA TGCGCCAGCAGTCACCGACACCTCACTAGCGGTGCCCACAATGAGCAGTTCTTC.

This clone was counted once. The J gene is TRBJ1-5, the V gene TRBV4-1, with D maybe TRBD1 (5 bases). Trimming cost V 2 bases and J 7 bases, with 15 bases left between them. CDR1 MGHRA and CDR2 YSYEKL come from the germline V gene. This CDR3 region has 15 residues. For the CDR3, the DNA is TGCGCCAGCAGCCAAAATGATCGAACAGGACAGCCCCAGCATTTT. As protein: CASSQNDRTGQPQHF.

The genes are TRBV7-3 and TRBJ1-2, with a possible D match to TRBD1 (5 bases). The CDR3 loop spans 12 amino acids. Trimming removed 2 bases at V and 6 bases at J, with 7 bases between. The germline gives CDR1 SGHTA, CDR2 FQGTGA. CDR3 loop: CASSLEGDGYTF. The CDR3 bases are TGTGCCAGCAGCTTAGAAGGGGATGGCTACACCTTC.

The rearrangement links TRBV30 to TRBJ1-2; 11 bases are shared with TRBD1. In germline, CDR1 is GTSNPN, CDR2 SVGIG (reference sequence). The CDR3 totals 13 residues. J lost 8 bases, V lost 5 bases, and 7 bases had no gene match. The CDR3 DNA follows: TGTGCCTGGGACAGGACAGGGGGCGAAGGCTACACCTTC. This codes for CAWDRTGGEGYTF.

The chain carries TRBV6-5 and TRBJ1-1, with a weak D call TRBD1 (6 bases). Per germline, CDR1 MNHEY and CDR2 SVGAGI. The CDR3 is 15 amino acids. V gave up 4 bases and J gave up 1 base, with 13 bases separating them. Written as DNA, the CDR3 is TGTGCCAGCAGTTTCACCGGGACAAGGAACACTGAAGCTTTCTTT. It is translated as CASSFTGTRNTEAFF.

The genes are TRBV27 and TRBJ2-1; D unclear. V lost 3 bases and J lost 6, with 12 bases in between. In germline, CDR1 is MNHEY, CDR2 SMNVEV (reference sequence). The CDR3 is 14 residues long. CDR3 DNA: TGTGCCAGCAGTTTTTCGGGTTTGGCCAATGAGCAGTTCTTC. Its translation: CASSFSGLANEQFF.

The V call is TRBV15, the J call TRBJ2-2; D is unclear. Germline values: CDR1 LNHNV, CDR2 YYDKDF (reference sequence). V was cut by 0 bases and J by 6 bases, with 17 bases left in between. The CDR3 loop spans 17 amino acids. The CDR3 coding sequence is TGTGCCACCAGCAGAGATCAGGCCAGGCCAAGCTCCGGGGAGCTGTTTTTT. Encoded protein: CATSRDQARPSSGELFF.

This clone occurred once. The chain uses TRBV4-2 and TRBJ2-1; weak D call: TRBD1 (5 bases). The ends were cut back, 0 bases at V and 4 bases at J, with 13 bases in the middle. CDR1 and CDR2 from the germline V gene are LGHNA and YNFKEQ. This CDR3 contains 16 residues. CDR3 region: CASSQEQVGVYNEQFF. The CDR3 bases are TGTGCCAGCAGCCAAGAACAGGTAGGAGTTTACAATGAGCAGTTCTTC.

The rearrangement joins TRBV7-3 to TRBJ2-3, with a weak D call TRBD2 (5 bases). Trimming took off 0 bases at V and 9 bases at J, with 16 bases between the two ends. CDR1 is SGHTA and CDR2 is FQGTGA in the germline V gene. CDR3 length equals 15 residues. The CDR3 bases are TGTGCCAGCAGCTTAACGGGAGACACACAAGGGACGCAGTATTTT. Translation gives CASSLTGDTQGTQYF.